Following are 6 T cell receptor beta chains from one sample sequenced in a study of T cell responses to AZD1222 COVID-19 vaccine. Measured with immunoSEQ multiplex PCR; TCRdb has only the in-frame clones, and not every one. The data hold about 120,000 clones, with roughly 90% observed a single time. The source was peripheral blood, collected on day 0 of AZD1222 vaccination. The receptor set was obtained from an adult in good health.

The chain joins TRBV7-9 to TRBJ2-2; D gene unclear. Germline CDR1 and CDR2: SEHNR and FQNEAQ (reference sequence). V lost 2 bases to trimming and J lost 4 bases, with 8 bases between them. The CDR3 spans 14 residues. CDR3 sequence: CASSLPLGTGELFF. CDR3 bases: TGTGCCAGCAGCTTACCCCTGGGCACCGGGGAGCTGTTTTTT.

The chain couples TRBV25-1 to TRBJ1-6, with 11 bases aligning to TRBD1. V shed 3 bases and J 7 bases; nucleotides not matched to a gene: 5. Germline V lookup: CDR1 MGHDK, CDR2 SYGVNS. The CDR3 runs to 16 residues. CDR3 nucleotide sequence: TGTGCCAGCAGTGACTTGGGACAGGGGGTCAATTCACCCCTCCACTTT. Protein: CASSDLGQGVNSPLHF.

The chain has TRBV6-1 and TRBJ2-7; D possibly corresponds to TRBD1 (6 bases). From germline, CDR1 is MNHNS and CDR2 SASEGT. CDR3 length equals 15 residues. The V gene lost 1 base and the J gene lost 4 bases, with 14 bases spanning the gap. The CDR3: CASSEVNRVKYEQYF. Here the CDR3 DNA reads TGTGCCAGCAGTGAAGTAAACAGGGTGAAATACGAGCAGTACTTC.

J is TRBJ2-7 and V is TRBV10-2; TRBD1 matches 10 bases. CDR3 length: 14 residues. J was trimmed by 3 bases and V by 7 bases; bases with no gene match: 6. Germline lookup yields CDR1 WSHSY and CDR2 SAAADI. Here the CDR3 DNA reads TGCGCCAGCAATCGACAGGGGGCTATCTACGAGCAGTACTTC. Translating it yields CASNRQGAIYEQYF.

The chain uses TRBV7-9 and TRBJ1-2; tentatively, D is TRBD1 (6 bases). Germline lookup yields CDR1 SEHNR and CDR2 FQNEAQ (reference sequence). The CDR3 has 16 amino acids. The V end lost 5 bases, the J end lost 2 bases, and 18 bases lay between the germline ends. This CDR3 is CASSDEARGRNYGYTF. The CDR3 DNA is TGTGCCAGCAGCGACGAAGCCAGGGGTCGGAACTATGGCTACACCTTC.

The rearrangement joins TRBV5-1 to TRBJ1-2, with no clear D. The CDR3 extends over 13 amino acids. V lost 0 bases and J 8 bases, leaving 11 bases between the germline ends. Germline V lookup: CDR1 SGHRS, CDR2 YFSETQ. The CDR3 region has the DNA TGCGCCAGCAGCTTGGACGGTTCCATCGGCTACACCTTC. Amino acids: CASSLDGSIGYTF.